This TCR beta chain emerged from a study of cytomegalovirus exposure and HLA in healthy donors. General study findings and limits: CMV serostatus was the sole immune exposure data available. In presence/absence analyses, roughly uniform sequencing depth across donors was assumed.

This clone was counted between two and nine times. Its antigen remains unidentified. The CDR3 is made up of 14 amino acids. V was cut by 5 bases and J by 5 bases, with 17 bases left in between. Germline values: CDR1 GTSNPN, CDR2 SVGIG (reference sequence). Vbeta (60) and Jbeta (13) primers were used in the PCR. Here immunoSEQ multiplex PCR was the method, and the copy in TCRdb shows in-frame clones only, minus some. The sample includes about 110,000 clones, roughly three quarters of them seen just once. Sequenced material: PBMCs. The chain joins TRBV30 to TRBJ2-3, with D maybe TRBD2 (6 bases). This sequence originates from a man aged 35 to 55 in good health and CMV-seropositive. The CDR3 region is CAWSPGLRLDTQYF. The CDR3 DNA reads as TGTGCCTGGTCGCCGGGACTTAGGCTAGATACGCAGTATTTT.